Listed below are T cell receptor beta chains from one sample, sequenced in a study of T cell responses to AZD1222 COVID-19 vaccine. The table came from immunoSEQ multiplex PCR; TCRdb's copy has only in-frame clones and leaves some out. The sample lists 150,000 or so clones, 75% to 85% seen once, with 4.1% in the top ten. The starting material was peripheral blood, obtained on day 0 of MenACWY control vaccination. The source is an adult in good health. Both conserved end residues are part of each CDR3. The D gene is left open where the match is weak.

cdr3_aa	v_call	d_call
CASGSSGDTGELFF	TRBV28	-
CASKGTSNSGNTIYF	TRBV27	-
CASTGPNQNTEAFF	TRBV18	-
CASSQDLASSYGYTF	TRBV3-1/TRBV3-2	-
CASSTARGLGGFF	TRBV5-5	-
CASSEEVGQGAEEQYF	TRBV6-1	TRBD1
CASSMLDSQPQHF	TRBV19	-
CASSLTGGNSYTF	TRBV6-5	TRBD1
CASSPRREGEKLFF	TRBV5-5	-
CASSPTSGGYNEQFF	TRBV18	TRBD2
CASSEVGNSNQPQHF	TRBV6-1	-
CASSSGLAGGPSSSDTQYF	TRBV2	TRBD2
CASSPGQGRVQETQYF	TRBV7-6	-
CSAFSLLQGGREKLFF	TRBV29-1	TRBD1
CASTLPNTGELFF	TRBV28	-
CASSLSGYNEQFF	TRBV7-3	-
CASSPDATPNVIGQFF	TRBV27	-
CASSNRTGPDNYGYTF	TRBV13	TRBD1
CASSQPPRQAFNYGYTF	TRBV23-1	-
CASSANLGQGKYEQYF	TRBV3-1/TRBV3-2	TRBD1
CASSQEDLAGNGYTF	TRBV4-1	-
CASSQTGVQPQHF	TRBV3-1/TRBV3-2	TRBD1
CASSLVARGEQYF	TRBV7-9	-
CASSGTAKETQYF	TRBV18	-
CATSDSRRGDPNTGELFF	TRBV24-1	TRBD2
CASSAWTVNTEAFF	TRBV5-6	-
CAISEYPGGQPQHF	TRBV10-3	-
CASSFGTGYGYTF	TRBV5-6	TRBD1
CASSQLVDTQYF	TRBV4-1	-
CASSVGVGRGEQFF	TRBV9	-
CATSDLDRGQAYNEQFF	TRBV24-1	TRBD1
CATSRDRQGNNSPLHF	TRBV15	-
CSAPLGGRTDTQYF	TRBV29-1	TRBD1
CASSLRSGSLQETQYF	TRBV9	TRBD2
CASSTPGLEQYF	TRBV19	-
CAWSPYVRTAEQFF	TRBV30	-
CASSRTGGTDTQYF	TRBV2	TRBD1
CATSRDATVPGELFF	TRBV15	-
CASSSSGGASSDTQYF	TRBV11-1	-
CASSHRLAVTGELFF	TRBV3-1/TRBV3-2	TRBD2
CAISGAFGGSYEQYF	TRBV10-3	-
CARRPGQFTDTQYF	TRBV23-1	-
CASSHRDLRVGSYNEQFF	TRBV4-1	-
CASSPALETQYF	TRBV18	-
CASSYSVEVSGYTF	TRBV6-6	-
CASWGQGNTIYF	TRBV6-5	-
CASSGGGTSNQPQHF	TRBV28	-
CASSAGGRPTNEKLFF	TRBV7-8	TRBD1